Sequencing of this T cell receptor (beta chain) was carried out in a study of CD8+CD57+ T cells in acquired aplastic anemia. It was genomic DNA that served as the template for profiling TCR beta VDJ and CDR3. TCRdb re-analysed the reads in MiXCR, keeping a single row per CDR3 protein. The sample lists about 240,000 distinct CDR3 sequences; approximately 50% were seen once. This CDR3 spans 14 amino acids. CDR1 is SGHDN and CDR2 is FVKESK in the germline V gene. V was pared by 1 base and J by 5 bases, with 11 bases between. Individuals selected for sequencing had exhibited CD8+CD57+ cell expansion on flow cytometry. Details on this clonotype: What it binds is not known.

Whole-study results and caveats: Patients showed no significant difference from controls in CD8+ Simpson's diversity.

The source of this sequence is a human donor with aplastic anemia. Sequenced: sorted CD4+, CD8+, or CD8+CD57+ T cells (not recorded which) from PBMCs. V is TRBV14 and J is TRBJ1-1; a possible D gene is TRBD1 (5 bases). The CDR3 region has the DNA TGTGCCAGCAGCCAAGGATGGGGGAAAACTGAAGCTTTCTTT. This codes for CASSQGWGKTEAFF.